Listed below are T cell receptor beta chains from one sample, sequenced in a study of blood T cell repertoires in COVID-19. TCRdb's table, derived via immunoSEQ multiplex PCR, lists solely in-frame clones and lacks some. The table lists 120,000 or so clones, around nine tenths of them singletons, with about 1.6% in the top ten. The sample comprised peripheral blood. The receptors originated from a human donor in a cohort sampled during active COVID-19. The CDR3 runs from the conserved cysteine through the conserved F or W.

TRBV5-1 CASSLLGQRIYEQYF
TRBV27 CASRIGGGFFHGYTF
TRBV11-2 CASSLLGQGARSYEQYF
TRBV7-9 CASSFNKNTEAFF
TRBV28 CASSFDRQNYGYTF
TRBV15 CATSRRTGGNEKLFF
TRBV5-6 CASSLFPGNQPQHF
TRBV2 CASSEALLAGAAQETQYF
TRBV7-9 CASSLGPQKQETQYF
TRBV7-8 CASSPWTSPYEQYF
TRBV7-9 CASSSTSHVGYTF
TRBV25-1 CASSEAYEQYF
TRBV7-9 CASSLEGGGYEQYF
TRBV9 CASSSRTGANYGYTF
TRBV2 CASNEQAPSNQPQHF
TRBV28 CASSLPEQPDRGQFF
TRBV21-1 CASTYLRGSGETQYF
TRBV10-3 CAISVQSGASSYNEQFF
TRBV3-1/TRBV3-2 CASSRSGSSYNEQFF
TRBV11-2 CASSLESGGANEQFF
TRBV5-1 CASSVEANNEQFF
TRBV5-4 CASSMGQAYEQYF
TRBV19 CASSKGLAGGVFENTGELFF
TRBV6-5 CASSTTSGGADTQYF
TRBV6-2/TRBV6-3 CASSLAGGLSYEQYF
TRBV29-1 CSVERTAEAFF
TRBV5-1 CASSLEGLAGTSSTDTQYF
TRBV5-1 CASSTQGGGAEQFF
TRBV19 CASSKGATWDEQYF
TRBV5-4 CASSLEQGIPNSPLHF